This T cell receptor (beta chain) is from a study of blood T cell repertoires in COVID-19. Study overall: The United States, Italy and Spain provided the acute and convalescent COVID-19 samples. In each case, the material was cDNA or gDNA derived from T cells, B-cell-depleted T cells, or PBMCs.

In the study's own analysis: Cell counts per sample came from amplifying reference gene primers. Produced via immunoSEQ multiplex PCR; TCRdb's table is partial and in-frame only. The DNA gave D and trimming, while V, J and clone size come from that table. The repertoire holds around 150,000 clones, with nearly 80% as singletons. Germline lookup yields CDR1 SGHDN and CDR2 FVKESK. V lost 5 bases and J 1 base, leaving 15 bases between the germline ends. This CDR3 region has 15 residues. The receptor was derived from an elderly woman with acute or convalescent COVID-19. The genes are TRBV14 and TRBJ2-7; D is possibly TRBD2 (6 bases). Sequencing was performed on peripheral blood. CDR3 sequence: CASSVPGAGSYEQYF. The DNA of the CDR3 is TGTGCCAGCAGCGTTCCCGGGGCGGGGTCCTACGAGCAGTACTTC.